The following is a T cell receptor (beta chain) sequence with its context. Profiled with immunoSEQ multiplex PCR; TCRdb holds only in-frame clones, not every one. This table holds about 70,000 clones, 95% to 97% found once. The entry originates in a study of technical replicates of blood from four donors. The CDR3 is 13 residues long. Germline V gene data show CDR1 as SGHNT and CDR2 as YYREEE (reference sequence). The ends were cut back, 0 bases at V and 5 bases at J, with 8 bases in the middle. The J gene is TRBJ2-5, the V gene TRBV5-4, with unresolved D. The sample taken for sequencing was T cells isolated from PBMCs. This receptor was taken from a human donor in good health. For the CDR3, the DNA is TGTGCCAGCAGCTTGGGTTTCGGGGAGACCCAGTACTTC. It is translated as CASSLGFGETQYF.